The rows below give T cell receptor beta chains drawn from one sample of a study of monozygotic twins with inflammatory bowel disease. From its re-call of the 5' RACE reads, TCRdb lists each CDR3 protein once, without DNA. The listing contains 400,000 to 500,000 distinct CDR3 sequences. Source material: blood. Source of these receptors: a human donor with ulcerative colitis or Crohn's disease, or a healthy co-twin of an affected twin (not recorded which). Both conserved end residues are part of each CDR3.

v_gene	j_gene	CDR3aa
TRBV19	TRBJ1-2	CATQPYRLANYGYTF
TRBV12-3/TRBV12-4	TRBJ2-1	CASKYSGESYNEQFF
TRBV19	TRBJ2-1	CASSRDRGINEQFF
TRBV28	TRBJ2-3	CASSLYLDYLWYF
TRBV7-6	TRBJ2-3	CASSAGTSAPDTQYF
TRBV11-3	TRBJ2-1	CASSLGENSHNEQFF
TRBV20-1	TRBJ2-1	CSASRRGSYNEQFF
TRBV5-1	TRBJ2-1	CASTPTRGGRGEQFF
TRBV29-1	TRBJ1-2	CSVGGQAGEIKGYTF
TRBV5-1	TRBJ2-2	CTSSKTGAKNTGELFF
TRBV2	TRBJ1-5	CASSEQGLDQPQHF
TRBV10-3	TRBJ2-1	CAISESERGGRDEQFF
TRBV30	TRBJ2-2	CAWKTGTTFTGELFF
TRBV11-2	TRBJ2-5	CASSSGVLETQYF
TRBV19	TRBJ1-5	CATSPYEIGNQPQHF
TRBV3-1	TRBJ2-1	CASSQDKAEQFF
TRBV2	TRBJ2-7	CASNQRYEQYF
TRBV6-1	TRBJ1-2	CASTGQSYGYTF
TRBV18	TRBJ2-3	CASSPRQGTQYF
TRBV12-3/TRBV12-4	TRBJ2-3	CASRASGGASTDTQYF
TRBV5-1	TRBJ2-1	CASSLAASGRIYNEQFF
TRBV12-3/TRBV12-4	TRBJ2-4	CASSGTTLAKNIQYF
TRBV12-3/TRBV12-4	TRBJ2-2	CASSSDRRAFTGELFF
TRBV11-2	TRBJ1-6	CASSRYPLTGSSPLHF
TRBV28	TRBJ2-7	CASSLPQGVSYEQYF
TRBV19	TRBJ1-5	CASSGGASGGNQPQHF
TRBV5-1	TRBJ2-1	CASSLWVAGVTYNEQFF
TRBV11-2	TRBJ2-2	CASSPRLAGEVYTGELFF
TRBV7-9	TRBJ1-4	CASSLWGQGNEKLFF
TRBV12-3/TRBV12-4	TRBJ2-4	CASSLWGAVTYF
TRBV10-3	TRBJ2-3	CAIASGSLDTQYF
TRBV4-3	TRBJ2-7	CASSQVAGGLHDYEQYF
TRBV30	TRBJ1-1	CAWSLTGNTEAFF
TRBV7-9	TRBJ1-1	CASISSGGPGVMEAFF
TRBV15	TRBJ2-1	CATSREGGPSHQFF
TRBV6-6	TRBJ1-1	CASRGTATEAFF
TRBV7-2	TRBJ1-4	CASSSPGTGGPNEKLFF
TRBV6-5	TRBJ1-5	CASSYFGQGDQPQHF
TRBV20-1	TRBJ2-1	CSATPSRGYEQFF
TRBV28	TRBJ2-7	CASREGGDEQYF
TRBV20-1	TRBJ2-1	CSAPTPTSGSTGQFF
TRBV5-1	TRBJ1-3	CASSTRTGAGNTIYF
TRBV19	TRBJ1-1	CASSMGRGKTTFF
TRBV20-1	TRBJ2-2	CSADRGRSTGELFF
TRBV20-1	TRBJ2-3	CSASSHTDTQYF
TRBV11-2	TRBJ2-1	CASSLVPSSGRLPHEQFF
TRBV5-4	TRBJ2-1	CASSWTGNEQFF
TRBV7-9	TRBJ1-1	CASSLGQETEAFF
TRBV5-1	TRBJ2-1	CASSLSDNEQFF
TRBV5-1	TRBJ2-1	CASSLGGGYEQFF
TRBV5-1	TRBJ2-1	CASSLFQTDEQFF
TRBV7-2	TRBJ2-1	CASSLTGGALNEQFF
TRBV25-1	TRBJ2-2	CASRGVGRTGELFF
TRBV19	TRBJ1-5	CASTTDRDSNQPQHF